These T cell receptor beta chains were read from a single sample in a study of T cells in Graves' hyperthyroidism and ophthalmopathy. TCRdb re-analysed the multiplex PCR reads in MiXCR, keeping a single row per CDR3 protein. Found here are approximately 570,000 distinct CDR3 sequences, 15% to 20% of them singletons; the top ten hold around 50%. The sample consisted of blood. These receptors all come from a man in his forties or fifties with Graves' ophthalmopathy. The CDR3 runs from the conserved cysteine through the conserved F or W. D genes are given only for firm matches. Rows give clone size only sometimes, using once, few, many, or a class for an expanded clone.

cdr3_nt: TGTGCCAGCAGCCAAGTTCATCCAGGGGCTGAAGCTTTCTTT; cdr3_aa: CASSQVHPGAEAFF; clone_size: .; j_call: TRBJ1-1; v_call: TRBV3-2; d_call: .
cdr3_nt: TGTGCCAGCAGTTCCGCTAGCGGGAGTGTTGAGCAGTTCTTC; cdr3_aa: CASSSASGSVEQFF; clone_size: few; j_call: TRBJ2-1; v_call: TRBV6-5; d_call: TRBD2
cdr3_nt: TGTGCCAGCAGTGAGGGCTGGATCAGCAATCAGCCCCAGCATTTT; cdr3_aa: CASSEGWISNQPQHF; clone_size: .; j_call: TRBJ1-5; v_call: TRBV2; d_call: .
cdr3_nt: TGTGCCAGCAGCCAAGACAAGCTGGGGGGAAATGAGCAGTTCTTC; cdr3_aa: CASSQDKLGGNEQFF; clone_size: few; j_call: TRBJ2-1; v_call: TRBV3-1; d_call: .
cdr3_nt: TGCGCCAGCAGCTCTCGCACTGAAGCTTTCTTT; cdr3_aa: CASSSRTEAFF; clone_size: many; j_call: TRBJ1-1; v_call: TRBV4-1; d_call: .
cdr3_nt: TGTGCCAGCAGACTGACTAGCGGGAGGACGGGTAGCTCCTACGAGCAGTACTTC; cdr3_aa: CASRLTSGRTGSSYEQYF; clone_size: many; j_call: TRBJ2-7; v_call: TRBV28; d_call: TRBD2
cdr3_nt: TGTGCCAGCAGCTTAGGTACTGAGGGGGCCTTGAACACTGAAGCTTTCTTT; cdr3_aa: CASSLGTEGALNTEAFF; clone_size: many; j_call: TRBJ1-1; v_call: TRBV11-2; d_call: TRBD1
cdr3_nt: TGTGCCAGCAGCGACCAGACAGGGAAAATCTATGGCTACACCTTC; cdr3_aa: CASSDQTGKIYGYTF; clone_size: few; j_call: TRBJ1-2; v_call: TRBV5-6; d_call: TRBD1
cdr3_nt: TGTGCCAGCAGTTACGATGGAATCACAGATACGCAGTATTTT; cdr3_aa: CASSYDGITDTQYF; clone_size: many; j_call: TRBJ2-3; v_call: TRBV6-2/TRBV6-3; d_call: .
cdr3_nt: TGTGCCAGCAGAACTGATTACAGGGGTCTGACTGAAGCTTTCTTT; cdr3_aa: CASRTDYRGLTEAFF; clone_size: few; j_call: TRBJ1-1; v_call: TRBV28; d_call: TRBD1
cdr3_nt: TGTGCCAGTAGTAGCGGGACGGGCATCTCTGGGGCCAACGTCCTGACTTTC; cdr3_aa: CASSSGTGISGANVLTF; clone_size: .; j_call: TRBJ2-6; v_call: TRBV19; d_call: .
cdr3_nt: TGCAGTGCTAAGGAAGGCTCTTCACCCCTCCACTTT; cdr3_aa: CSAKEGSSPLHF; clone_size: .; j_call: TRBJ1-6; v_call: TRBV20-1; d_call: .
cdr3_nt: TGTGCCAGCAGTTTTAAAGTTCTGGGGGGTCGGAACATTCAGTACTTC; cdr3_aa: CASSFKVLGGRNIQYF; clone_size: few; j_call: TRBJ2-4; v_call: TRBV27; d_call: .
cdr3_nt: TGTGCCAGCAGCGCCTTCAGGGGATCTGAGTCACCCCTCCACTTT; cdr3_aa: CASSAFRGSESPLHF; clone_size: few; j_call: TRBJ1-6; v_call: TRBV9; d_call: .
cdr3_nt: TGTGCCAGCTCCCCCGGGGCGAGAAGCACAGATACGCGGTATTTT; cdr3_aa: CASSPGARSTDTRYF; clone_size: once; j_call: TRBJ2-3; v_call: TRBV18; d_call: .
cdr3_nt: TGTGCCAGCATAAGGTACATGAACACTGAAGCTTTCTTT; cdr3_aa: CASIRYMNTEAFF; clone_size: .; j_call: TRBJ1-1; v_call: TRBV2; d_call: .
cdr3_nt: TGTGCCAGCAGCCAAGATACAACAGGGAGAGGAAAACTGTTTTTT; cdr3_aa: CASSQDTTGRGKLFF; clone_size: few; j_call: TRBJ1-4; v_call: TRBV3-1; d_call: .
cdr3_nt: TGCGCCAGCAGCTTGGCCAAAACAGGGGACACAGATACGCAGTATTTT; cdr3_aa: CASSLAKTGDTDTQYF; clone_size: .; j_call: TRBJ2-3; v_call: TRBV5-1; d_call: TRBD1
cdr3_nt: TGCGCCAGCAGCCTCGGACTAGCGGCCACCGGGGAGCTGTTTTTT; cdr3_aa: CASSLGLAATGELFF; clone_size: many; j_call: TRBJ2-2; v_call: TRBV5-1; d_call: TRBD2
cdr3_nt: TGTGCCTGGAGTGTGACAGGGGATCAGCCCCAGCATTTT; cdr3_aa: CAWSVTGDQPQHF; clone_size: many; j_call: TRBJ1-5; v_call: TRBV30; d_call: TRBD1
cdr3_nt: TGTGCCAGCAGTGACAGGGACAGGGAAGAGACCCAGTACTTC; cdr3_aa: CASSDRDREETQYF; clone_size: once; j_call: TRBJ2-5; v_call: TRBV12-3/TRBV12-4; d_call: TRBD1
cdr3_nt: TGTGCCAGCAGGCCCCCCGCGGGGAGCACAGATACGCAGTATTTT; cdr3_aa: CASRPPAGSTDTQYF; clone_size: many; j_call: TRBJ2-3; v_call: TRBV28; d_call: .
cdr3_nt: TGTGCTAGCAGCTTAGGGGGGGTAGGCCCCCGAGAAGGCTACGAGCAGTACTTC; cdr3_aa: CASSLGGVGPREGYEQYF; clone_size: .; j_call: TRBJ2-7; v_call: TRBV7-7; d_call: .
cdr3_nt: TGTGCCAGCAGCATTTTGGGCCGAAGAGACGAGCAGTACTTC; cdr3_aa: CASSILGRRDEQYF; clone_size: many; j_call: TRBJ2-7; v_call: TRBV7-6; d_call: .
cdr3_nt: TGTGCCAGCAGCTCCCCGGGACAGGGAGGGGAAAAACTGTTTTTT; cdr3_aa: CASSSPGQGGEKLFF; clone_size: few; j_call: TRBJ1-4; v_call: TRBV5-5; d_call: TRBD1
cdr3_nt: TGTGCCAGCAGCATCGGGACTAGCGGGATCGAGACCCAGTACTTC; cdr3_aa: CASSIGTSGIETQYF; clone_size: few; j_call: TRBJ2-5; v_call: TRBV11-2; d_call: TRBD2
cdr3_nt: TGTGCCAGCAGCTTAGCGCCGAAGACGGGGGGAGCCGGGGAGCTGTTTTTT; cdr3_aa: CASSLAPKTGGAGELFF; clone_size: few; j_call: TRBJ2-2; v_call: TRBV7-2; d_call: TRBD2
cdr3_nt: TGTGCCGGCAGGACCCCCGGACAGTTTTCCTACGAGCAGTACTTC; cdr3_aa: CAGRTPGQFSYEQYF; clone_size: .; j_call: TRBJ2-7; v_call: TRBV11-2; d_call: .
cdr3_nt: TGTGCCAGCAGTTTAGTTACTAGGGACACCGGGGAGCTGTTTTTT; cdr3_aa: CASSLVTRDTGELFF; clone_size: many; j_call: TRBJ2-2; v_call: TRBV28; d_call: .
cdr3_nt: TGTGCCAGTACGGTAGGGGGGATAGAAAAACTGTTTTTT; cdr3_aa: CASTVGGIEKLFF; clone_size: .; j_call: TRBJ1-4; v_call: TRBV19; d_call: .
cdr3_nt: TGCGCCAGCAGCCAAGAGCCGGGCACGCAGTATTTT; cdr3_aa: CASSQEPGTQYF; clone_size: .; j_call: TRBJ2-3; v_call: TRBV4-1; d_call: .
cdr3_nt: TGTGCCTGGAGTGTACCCGTGGGACTAGCGGGAGCCCACACAGATACGCAGTATTTT; cdr3_aa: CAWSVPVGLAGAHTDTQYF; clone_size: many; j_call: TRBJ2-3; v_call: TRBV30; d_call: TRBD2
cdr3_nt: TGTGCCAGCAGTTACTTTGTAGGAACCACTGAAGCTTTCTTT; cdr3_aa: CASSYFVGTTEAFF; clone_size: few; j_call: TRBJ1-1; v_call: TRBV6-6; d_call: .
cdr3_nt: TGCAGTGCCCCGGGGAGTAACACCGGGGAGCTGTTTTTT; cdr3_aa: CSAPGSNTGELFF; clone_size: .; j_call: TRBJ2-2; v_call: TRBV20-1; d_call: .
cdr3_nt: TGTGCCAGCAGCTTCGGACAGGGTATCTCCGAGCAGTACTTC; cdr3_aa: CASSFGQGISEQYF; clone_size: .; j_call: TRBJ2-7; v_call: TRBV5-6; d_call: TRBD1
cdr3_nt: TGTGCCAGCAGCTTGCGGGGGGCCGTGGGGAATACGCAGTATTTT; cdr3_aa: CASSLRGAVGNTQYF; clone_size: .; j_call: TRBJ2-3; v_call: TRBV7-8; d_call: TRBD2
cdr3_nt: TGCAGCGTTGTTAGGGCCAACAATGAGCAGTTCTTC; cdr3_aa: CSVVRANNEQFF; clone_size: few; j_call: TRBJ2-1; v_call: TRBV29-1; d_call: .
cdr3_nt: TGTGCCAGCAGCCACCTAACTAGCGGGAGCATAGATACGCAGTATTTT; cdr3_aa: CASSHLTSGSIDTQYF; clone_size: .; j_call: TRBJ2-3; v_call: TRBV5-5; d_call: TRBD2
cdr3_nt: TGTGCCAGCAGCCAGGCCCCTTCGACAGGGTTCTACGAGCAGTACTTC; cdr3_aa: CASSQAPSTGFYEQYF; clone_size: many; j_call: TRBJ2-7; v_call: TRBV27; d_call: TRBD1
cdr3_nt: TGTGCCAGCAGCCAAGATTGGGACATTAGCACAGATACGCAGTATTTT; cdr3_aa: CASSQDWDISTDTQYF; clone_size: many; j_call: TRBJ2-3; v_call: TRBV3-1; d_call: .
cdr3_nt: TGTGCCAGCAGCCCGGGAGTGAATTCACCCCCCCACTTT; cdr3_aa: CASSPGVNSPPHF; clone_size: .; j_call: TRBJ1-6; v_call: TRBV11-2; d_call: .
cdr3_nt: TGCGCCAGCAGCTTGGGGACTAGCGGCCTCTCGAATGAGCAGTTCTTC; cdr3_aa: CASSLGTSGLSNEQFF; clone_size: many; j_call: TRBJ2-1; v_call: TRBV5-1; d_call: TRBD2
cdr3_nt: TGCAGCGTTGCAGGAGGGGACAATCAGCCCCAGCATTTT; cdr3_aa: CSVAGGDNQPQHF; clone_size: few; j_call: TRBJ1-5; v_call: TRBV29-1; d_call: .
cdr3_nt: TGTGCCATCAGTGAGGGGGTCAATGAGCAGTTCTTC; cdr3_aa: CAISEGVNEQFF; clone_size: few; j_call: TRBJ2-1; v_call: TRBV10-3; d_call: .
cdr3_nt: TGTGCCATCCAGGGGGCCAAGATGAACACTGAAGCTTTCTTT; cdr3_aa: CAIQGAKMNTEAFF; clone_size: .; j_call: TRBJ1-1; v_call: TRBV28; d_call: TRBD1
cdr3_nt: TGTGTCTCAGGGAACGGGTACAATGAGCAGTTCTTC; cdr3_aa: CVSGNGYNEQFF; clone_size: few; j_call: TRBJ2-1; v_call: TRBV15; d_call: .